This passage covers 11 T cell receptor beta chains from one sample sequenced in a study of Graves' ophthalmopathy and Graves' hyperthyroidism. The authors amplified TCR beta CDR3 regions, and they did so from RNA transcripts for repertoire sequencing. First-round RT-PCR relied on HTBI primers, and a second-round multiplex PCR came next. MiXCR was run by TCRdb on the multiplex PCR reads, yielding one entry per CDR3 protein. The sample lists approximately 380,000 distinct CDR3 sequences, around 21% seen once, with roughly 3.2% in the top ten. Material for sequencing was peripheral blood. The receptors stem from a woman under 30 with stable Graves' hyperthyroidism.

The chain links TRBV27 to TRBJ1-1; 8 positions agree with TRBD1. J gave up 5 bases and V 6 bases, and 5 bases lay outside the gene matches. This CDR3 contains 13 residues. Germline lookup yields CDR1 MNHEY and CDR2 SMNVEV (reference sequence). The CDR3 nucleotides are TGTGCCAGCAGGAGGACAGGGCGAACTGAAGCTTTCTTT. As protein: CASRRTGRTEAFF.

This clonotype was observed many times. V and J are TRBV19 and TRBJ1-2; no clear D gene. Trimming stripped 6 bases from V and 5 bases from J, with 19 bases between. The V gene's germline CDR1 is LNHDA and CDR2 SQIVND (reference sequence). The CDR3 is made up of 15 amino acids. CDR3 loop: CASRLRQWAGYGYTF. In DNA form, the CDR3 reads TGTGCCAGTAGGCTCCGTCAGTGGGCAGGTTATGGCTACACCTTC.

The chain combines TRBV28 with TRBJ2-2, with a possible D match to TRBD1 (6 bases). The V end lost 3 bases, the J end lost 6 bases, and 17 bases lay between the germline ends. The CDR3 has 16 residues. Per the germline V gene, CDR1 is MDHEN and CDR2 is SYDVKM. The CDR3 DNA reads TGTGCCAGCAGTTTCCCCCCGGGACACTCCTCCGGGGAGCTGTTTTTT. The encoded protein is CASSFPPGHSSGELFF. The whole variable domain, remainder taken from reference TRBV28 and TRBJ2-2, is DVKVTQSSRYLVKRTGEKVFLECVQDMDHENMFWYRQDPGLGLRLIYFSYDVKMKEKGDIPEGYSVSREKKERFSLILESASTNQTSMYLCASSFPPGHSSGELFFGEGSRLTVL.

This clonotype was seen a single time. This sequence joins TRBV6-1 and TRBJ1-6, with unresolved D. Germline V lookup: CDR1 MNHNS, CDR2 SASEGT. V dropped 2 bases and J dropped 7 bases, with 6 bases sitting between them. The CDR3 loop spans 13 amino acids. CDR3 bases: TGTGCCAGCAGTGAACAGTCGAATTCACCCCTCCACTTT. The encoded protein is CASSEQSNSPLHF.

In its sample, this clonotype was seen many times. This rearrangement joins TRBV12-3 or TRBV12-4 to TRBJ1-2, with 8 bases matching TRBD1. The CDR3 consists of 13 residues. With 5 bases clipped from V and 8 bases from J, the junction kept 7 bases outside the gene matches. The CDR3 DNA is TGTGCCAGCAGTCTTCGACAGGGGTACGGCTACACCTTC. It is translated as CASSLRQGYGYTF.

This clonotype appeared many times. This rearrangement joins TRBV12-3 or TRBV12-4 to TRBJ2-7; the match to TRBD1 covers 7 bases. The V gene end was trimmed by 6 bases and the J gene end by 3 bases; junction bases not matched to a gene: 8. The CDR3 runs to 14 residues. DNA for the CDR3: TGTGCCAGCAGCGAACAGGGGTCTCTCTACGAGCAGTACTTC. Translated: CASSEQGSLYEQYF.

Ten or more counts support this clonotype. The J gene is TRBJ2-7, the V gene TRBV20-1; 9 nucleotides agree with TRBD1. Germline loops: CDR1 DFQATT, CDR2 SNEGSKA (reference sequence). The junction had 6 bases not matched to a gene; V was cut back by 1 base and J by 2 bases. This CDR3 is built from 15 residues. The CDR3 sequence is CSARGAGTGTYEQYF. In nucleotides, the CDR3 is TGCAGTGCTAGAGGGGCCGGGACAGGGACCTACGAGCAGTACTTC.

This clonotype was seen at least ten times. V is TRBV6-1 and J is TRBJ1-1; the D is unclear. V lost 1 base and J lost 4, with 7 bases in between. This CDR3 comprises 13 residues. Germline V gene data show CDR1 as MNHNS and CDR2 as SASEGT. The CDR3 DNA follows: TGTGCCAGCAGTGAAGGACCCGGCACTGAAGCTTTCTTT. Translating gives CASSEGPGTEAFF.

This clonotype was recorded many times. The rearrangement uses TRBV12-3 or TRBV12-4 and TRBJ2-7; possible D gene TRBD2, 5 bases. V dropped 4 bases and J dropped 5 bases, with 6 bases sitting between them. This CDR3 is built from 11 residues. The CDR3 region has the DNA TGTGCCAGCAGTTCGGGGAACGAGCAGTACTTC. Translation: CASSSGNEQYF.

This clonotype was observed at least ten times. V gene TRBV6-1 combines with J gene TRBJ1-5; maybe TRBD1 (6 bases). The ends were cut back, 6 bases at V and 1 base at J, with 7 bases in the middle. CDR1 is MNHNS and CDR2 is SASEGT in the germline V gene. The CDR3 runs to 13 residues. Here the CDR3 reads CASRGGSNQPQHF. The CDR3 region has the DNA TGTGCCAGCAGGGGGGGCAGCAATCAGCCCCAGCATTTT.

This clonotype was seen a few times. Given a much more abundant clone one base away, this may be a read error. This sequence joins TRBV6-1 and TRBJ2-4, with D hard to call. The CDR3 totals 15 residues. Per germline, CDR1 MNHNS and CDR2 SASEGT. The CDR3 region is CASSGLAVAKNIKYF. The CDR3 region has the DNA TGTGCCAGCAGTGGCCTCGCGGTAGCCAAAAACATTAAGTACTTC.